The present T cell receptor beta chain was sequenced within a study of cytomegalovirus exposure and HLA in healthy donors. The study, taken as a whole, reports: The classifier reportedly diagnosed cytomegalovirus status with high sensitivity and specificity. Cytomegalovirus association was listed for approximately 160 TCR beta chains.

Concerning this clone: Its antigen remains unidentified.

Measured with immunoSEQ multiplex PCR; TCRdb has only the in-frame clones, and not every one. Here the sample spans 300,000 to 350,000 clones, approximately 88% being singletons. CDR1 is MNHEY, CDR2 SMNVEV, per germline (reference sequence). V dropped 1 base and J dropped 2; count of bases not matched to a gene: 5. CDR3 size: 16 residues. Material: PBMCs. The V gene is TRBV27, the J gene TRBJ2-7, with TRBD2 matching over 10 bases. This TCR derives from a man under 40 in good health and CMV-seronegative. Here the CDR3 reads CASSLLASGGTYEQYF. CDR3 sequence (DNA): TGTGCCAGCAGTTTATTGGCTAGCGGGGGCACCTACGAGCAGTACTTC.